The 15 T cell receptor beta chains given below trace back to one sample, sequenced in a study of blood T cell repertoires in COVID-19. Produced via immunoSEQ multiplex PCR; TCRdb's table is partial and in-frame only. This table has about 60,000 clones, around four fifths appearing once. Sequencing was carried out using peripheral blood. The receptor source for this set is a man aged 30 to 39 with COVID-19, enrolled during active disease.

In its sample, this clone was seen a few times. The chain is built from TRBV10-3 and TRBJ1-2; no firm D call. V lost 4 bases and J 4 bases, leaving 7 bases between the germline ends. Germline V CDR1 and CDR2: ENHRY, SYGVKD. CDR3 length: 12 amino acids. The CDR3 DNA sequence: TGTGCCATCAGTGGCGAGGGCTATGGCTACACCTTC. This gives the protein CAISGEGYGYTF.

The J gene is TRBJ1-2, the V gene TRBV7-9; D possibly corresponds to TRBD1 (5 bases). The CDR3 runs to 14 residues. The V gene lost 3 bases and the J gene lost 0 bases, with 8 bases spanning the gap. In germline, CDR1 is SEHNR, CDR2 FQNEAQ (reference sequence). CDR3 sequence: CASSFDSTNYGYTF. In DNA, the CDR3 is TGTGCCAGCAGCTTCGACAGCACTAACTATGGCTACACCTTC.

The rearrangement links TRBV7-3 to TRBJ1-2; possible D gene TRBD1, 5 bases. V was cut by 5 bases and J by 6 bases, with 22 bases left in between. Germline CDR1 reads SGHTA; CDR2 reads FQGTGA. The CDR3 loop spans 16 amino acids. The CDR3 sequence is CASSTGEGGNSDGYTF. CDR3 nucleotides: TGTGCCAGCAGCACGGGGGAGGGTGGTAATTCGGATGGCTACACCTTC.

Note on this clone: Other DNA sequences in this specimen translate into the identical CDR3. This chain joins TRBV7-2 and TRBJ2-7; 14 bases are a match to TRBD2. The CDR3 has 16 amino acids. Germline CDR1 reads SGHTA; CDR2 reads FQGNSA. The V and J ends lost 1 base and 3 bases, in that order; junction bases with no gene match: 2. The CDR3 coding sequence is TGTGCCAGCAGCTTAGAGGGGACTAGCGGGAGCTACGAGCAGTACTTC. The encoded protein is CASSLEGTSGSYEQYF.

V and J are TRBV5-5 and TRBJ1-2, with D possibly TRBD1 on 5 matching bases. The germline CDR1 and CDR2 sequences are SGHKS and YYEKEE (reference sequence). Between the trimmed V and J ends, which lost 4 bases and 0 bases, there was a span of 10 bases. The CDR3 has 14 residues. CDR3: CASSPGFPNYGYTF. In DNA, the CDR3 is TGTGCCAGCAGCCCAGGGTTTCCTAACTATGGCTACACCTTC. The full variable domain, with the rest looked up from reference TRBV5-5 and TRBJ1-2, is DAGVTQSPTHLIKTRGQQVTLRCSPISGHKSVSWYQQVLGQGPQFIFQYYEKEERGRGNFPDRFSARQFPNYSSELNVNALLLGDSALYLCASSPGFPNYGYTFGSGTRLTVV.

The chain links TRBV30 to TRBJ1-2; D is unresolved. The CDR3 spans 14 residues. Deletions cut 3 bases from V and 2 bases from J, with 13 bases between. Germline CDR1 GTSNPN, CDR2 SVGIG (reference sequence). The CDR3 loop reads CAWSPSMLNYGYTF. The CDR3 DNA reads TGTGCCTGGAGCCCATCCATGTTGAACTATGGCTACACCTTC.

This clone was observed a few times. This chain joins TRBV18 and TRBJ1-2, with 10 nucleotides matching TRBD1. Per germline, CDR1 KGHSH and CDR2 LQKENI. This CDR3 spans 14 amino acids. The V gene end was trimmed by 3 bases and the J gene end by 6 bases; junction bases not matched to a gene: 4. The CDR3 DNA sequence: TGTGCCAGCTCACCCGTAGACAGGGGGCATGGCTACACCTTC. Protein product: CASSPVDRGHGYTF.

The rearrangement uses TRBV19 and TRBJ1-1; TRBD1 matches at 7 bases. This CDR3 has 14 amino acids. The ends lost 4 bases at V and 4 bases at J; junction bases unmatched: 6. CDR1 is LNHDA, CDR2 SQIVND, per germline (reference sequence). The CDR3 DNA is TGTGCCAGTAGTACTTTGACAGGGATCACTGAAGCTTTCTTT. Translating it yields CASSTLTGITEAFF.

The chain links TRBV9 to TRBJ1-3; D unresolved. Trimming pared 2 bases from V and 0 bases from J, leaving 6 bases between. The CDR3 totals 14 residues. In germline, CDR1 is SGDLS, CDR2 YYNGEE. The CDR3 DNA is TGTGCCAGCAGCGTCGAGGACTCTGGAAACACCATATATTTT. It encodes CASSVEDSGNTIYF.

The chain carries TRBV5-1 and TRBJ1-2; D is ambiguous. The V end was cut by 4 bases, the J end by 2 bases, with 12 bases between. Germline V gene data show CDR1 as SGHRS and CDR2 as YFSETQ. CDR3 length equals 14 residues. The CDR3 spells CASSPSPGNYGYTF. In nucleotides, the CDR3 is TGCGCCAGCAGCCCTTCCCCGGGAAACTATGGCTACACCTTC. Combining the CDR3 with reference TRBV5-1 and TRBJ1-2 gives the whole variable domain KAGVTQTPRYLIKTRGQQVTLSCSPISGHRSVSWYQQTPGQGLQFLFEYFSETQRNKGNFPGRFSGRQFSNSRSEMNVSTLELGDSALYLCASSPSPGNYGYTFGSGTRLTVV.

This chain links TRBV7-2 with TRBJ1-5, with D perhaps TRBD1 (5 bases). From germline, CDR1 is SGHTA and CDR2 FQGNSA. The CDR3 totals 15 residues. The germline V and J ends were trimmed by 5 bases and 2 bases, with 13 bases remaining between them. Here the CDR3 reads CASSPPGGGNQPQHF. The CDR3 DNA reads as TGTGCCAGCAGCCCCCCCGGGGGTGGCAATCAGCCCCAGCATTTT.

The chain employs TRBV18 and TRBJ1-1; D remains ambiguous. The V end lost 2 bases, the J end lost 1 base, and 17 bases lay between the germline ends. Germline values: CDR1 KGHSH, CDR2 LQKENI. The CDR3 runs 17 residues. The DNA for the CDR3 is TGTGCCAGCTCACCATGGGTTATCGACATAAAGAACACTGAAGCTTTCTTT. Its protein product is CASSPWVIDIKNTEAFF.

This chain uses TRBV6-1 with TRBJ1-1; possible D gene TRBD1, 5 bases. Germline CDR1 and CDR2: MNHNS and SASEGT. V shed 0 bases and J shed 5 bases, with 10 bases lying between them. The CDR3 is made up of 14 amino acids. The DNA for the CDR3 is TGTGCCAGCAGTGAAGCCCGGAGGGGTACTGAAGCTTTCTTT. Its protein is CASSEARRGTEAFF.

The V gene is TRBV28, the J gene TRBJ1-5; D is possibly TRBD1 (6 bases). Germline lookup yields CDR1 MDHEN and CDR2 SYDVKM. The V gene lost 6 bases and the J gene lost 4 bases, with 19 bases spanning the gap. The CDR3 covers 16 residues. CDR3 region: CASRPAAEGGNQPQHF. The CDR3 nucleotides read TGTGCCAGCAGACCAGCGGCAGAGGGGGGGAATCAGCCCCAGCATTTT.

This clone is deemed medium-sized. The chain couples TRBV9 to TRBJ2-1, with TRBD2 identical over 8 bases. Per the germline V gene, CDR1 is SGDLS and CDR2 is YYNGEE. Trimming cost V 4 bases and J 8 bases; bases outside gene matches: 14. The CDR3 extends over 16 amino acids. The CDR3 DNA sequence: TGTGCCAGCAGCCCTCGAGCGGGGGAGCTTTCCTATGAGCAGTTCTTC. Residues: CASSPRAGELSYEQFF.